These T cell receptor beta chains were read from a single sample in a study of post-analysis software for immune sequencing data. One entry per CDR3 protein, called by TCRdb with MiXCR from the PCR reads. The sample carries about 770,000 distinct CDR3 sequences, 46% recorded once. Sequenced input: blood. The receptors here all came from a girl aged 10 to 17 with multiple sclerosis. Both conserved end residues are part of each CDR3. Each record gives: J gene, clone size, D gene, V gene, CDR3 DNA, CDR3 protein. A D gene is named only where the DNA matches it firmly. Size tells how often a clone was seen (once, few, many) or the class of an expanded clone, and some rows leave it out.

j_gene: TRBJ1-6; abundance: NA; d_gene: NA; v_gene: TRBV11-2; CDR3nt: TGTGCCAGCAGCTCCCAGGGTTTTGTTTCACCCCTCCACTTT; CDR3aa: CASSSQGFVSPLHF
j_gene: TRBJ2-7; abundance: NA; d_gene: NA; v_gene: TRBV21-1; CDR3nt: TGTGCCAGCACTCCCGGGACTACACCCTACGAGCAGTACTTC; CDR3aa: CASTPGTTPYEQYF
j_gene: TRBJ2-5; abundance: few; d_gene: NA; v_gene: TRBV7-9; CDR3nt: TGTGCCAGCAGCTTAGCGGGAGCCCAGCAGTACTTC; CDR3aa: CASSLAGAQQYF
j_gene: TRBJ1-5; abundance: NA; d_gene: TRBD1; v_gene: TRBV6-2/TRBV6-3; CDR3nt: TGTGCCAGCACCCAGAGACAGGGGGACAATCAGCCCCAGCATTTT; CDR3aa: CASTQRQGDNQPQHF
j_gene: TRBJ1-2; abundance: NA; d_gene: NA; v_gene: TRBV28; CDR3nt: TGTGCCAGCAGTCCCTTAAGTGGGTCGATTAACTATGGCTACACCTTC; CDR3aa: CASSPLSGSINYGYTF
j_gene: TRBJ2-7; abundance: NA; d_gene: NA; v_gene: TRBV6-2/TRBV6-3; CDR3nt: TGTGCCAGCAGTTACCTGCAGGGGGGGGACCACGAGCAGTACTTC; CDR3aa: CASSYLQGGDHEQYF
j_gene: TRBJ1-6; abundance: few; d_gene: NA; v_gene: TRBV4-3; CDR3nt: TGCGCCAGCAGCCCCGCGAAGGGGGTCTATTCACCCCTCCACTTT; CDR3aa: CASSPAKGVYSPLHF
j_gene: TRBJ2-3; abundance: NA; d_gene: TRBD2; v_gene: TRBV12-3/TRBV12-4; CDR3nt: TGTGCCAGCAGCACAACTAGCGGGAGGGGCACAGATACGCAGTATTTT; CDR3aa: CASSTTSGRGTDTQYF
j_gene: TRBJ1-2; abundance: NA; d_gene: TRBD1; v_gene: TRBV19; CDR3nt: TGTGCCAGTAGGATGGGACAGGGCGTCGGCTACACCTTC; CDR3aa: CASRMGQGVGYTF
j_gene: TRBJ1-5; abundance: few; d_gene: TRBD1; v_gene: TRBV12-3/TRBV12-4; CDR3nt: TGTGCCAGCAGTTTCAGCCGGACAGGGGATTTCAATCAGCCCCAGCATTTT; CDR3aa: CASSFSRTGDFNQPQHF
j_gene: TRBJ2-7; abundance: NA; d_gene: TRBD2; v_gene: TRBV29-1; CDR3nt: TGCAGCGTTCGTAGCGGGAGGGTTAACTCCTACGAGCAGTACTTC; CDR3aa: CSVRSGRVNSYEQYF
j_gene: TRBJ2-3; abundance: few; d_gene: TRBD2; v_gene: TRBV20-1; CDR3nt: TGCAGTGCTAAGGGGGTACTAGCGGAGCATAGCACAGATACGCAGTATTTT; CDR3aa: CSAKGVLAEHSTDTQYF
j_gene: TRBJ1-5; abundance: few; d_gene: NA; v_gene: TRBV5-6; CDR3nt: TGTGCCAGCAGCTTCTCCGGGGGCGGTCAGCCCCAGCATTTT; CDR3aa: CASSFSGGGQPQHF
j_gene: TRBJ1-2; abundance: NA; d_gene: TRBD1; v_gene: TRBV4-3; CDR3nt: TGCGCCAGCAGCCAAGGGACAGGGGGCGCAGGCTATGGCTACACCTTC; CDR3aa: CASSQGTGGAGYGYTF
j_gene: TRBJ2-6; abundance: NA; d_gene: NA; v_gene: TRBV4-3; CDR3nt: TGCGCCAGCAGCGGAGGAGACTCTGGGGCCAACGTCCTGACTTTC; CDR3aa: CASSGGDSGANVLTF
j_gene: TRBJ2-1; abundance: NA; d_gene: TRBD2; v_gene: TRBV27; CDR3nt: TGTGCCAGCAGACCTGGGCGCGGGAGAGGACTAGCAGGCAATGAGCAGTTCTTC; CDR3aa: CASRPGRGRGLAGNEQFF
j_gene: TRBJ2-1; abundance: NA; d_gene: NA; v_gene: TRBV6-6; CDR3nt: TGTGCCAGCAGTTATATTTCTGAGCAGTTCTTC; CDR3aa: CASSYISEQFF
j_gene: TRBJ2-1; abundance: NA; d_gene: TRBD1; v_gene: TRBV13; CDR3nt: TGTGCCAGCAGCTTCAGGGGGCTAGACAATGAGCAGTTCTTC; CDR3aa: CASSFRGLDNEQFF
j_gene: TRBJ2-7; abundance: few; d_gene: TRBD1; v_gene: TRBV5-5; CDR3nt: TGTGCCAGCAGCATAGGACAGGGACATCACGAGCAGTACTTC; CDR3aa: CASSIGQGHHEQYF
j_gene: TRBJ2-7; abundance: NA; d_gene: NA; v_gene: TRBV20-1; CDR3nt: TGCAGTGCTAGACCCCGGGACGCCATGTTCTCCTACGAGCAGTACTTC; CDR3aa: CSARPRDAMFSYEQYF
j_gene: TRBJ2-7; abundance: NA; d_gene: TRBD2; v_gene: TRBV5-5; CDR3nt: TGTGCCAGCAGCTTGTCTAGCGGCTACAATGAGCAGTACTTC; CDR3aa: CASSLSSGYNEQYF
j_gene: TRBJ1-2; abundance: NA; d_gene: NA; v_gene: TRBV7-2; CDR3nt: TGTGCCAGCAGCCCCAGTCAAGGGCAGGGAGTAAACTATGGCTACACCTTC; CDR3aa: CASSPSQGQGVNYGYTF
j_gene: TRBJ2-7; abundance: NA; d_gene: TRBD1; v_gene: TRBV10-3; CDR3nt: TGTGCCATCAGTGAGGGGGGACAGAAAAGATACGAGCAGTACTTC; CDR3aa: CAISEGGQKRYEQYF
j_gene: TRBJ1-2; abundance: few; d_gene: TRBD1; v_gene: TRBV12-3/TRBV12-4; CDR3nt: TGTGCCAGCACTAGGGGGCCACAAGATCGCGGCTACACCTTC; CDR3aa: CASTRGPQDRGYTF
j_gene: TRBJ2-6; abundance: NA; d_gene: NA; v_gene: TRBV7-8; CDR3nt: TGTGCCAGCAGCTTATACAACCGGGACGCCTCTGGGGCCAGCGTCCTGACTTTC; CDR3aa: CASSLYNRDASGASVLTF
j_gene: TRBJ2-7; abundance: NA; d_gene: NA; v_gene: TRBV19; CDR3nt: TGTGCCAGTAGTGACAAACCCGAAGCCTACGAGCAGTACTTC; CDR3aa: CASSDKPEAYEQYF
j_gene: TRBJ2-7; abundance: NA; d_gene: TRBD2; v_gene: TRBV20-1; CDR3nt: TGCAGTGCTAGTCGAACTAGCGTGAGCTCCGACGAGCAGTACTTC; CDR3aa: CSASRTSVSSDEQYF
j_gene: TRBJ2-4; abundance: few; d_gene: NA; v_gene: TRBV11-2; CDR3nt: TGTGCCAGCAGCTTCCGGGGGCTCGGAAAAAACATTCAGTACTTC; CDR3aa: CASSFRGLGKNIQYF
j_gene: TRBJ1-2; abundance: few; d_gene: NA; v_gene: TRBV20-1; CDR3nt: TGCAGTGCGACTCAGGGGAGAGACTATGGCTACACCTTC; CDR3aa: CSATQGRDYGYTF
j_gene: TRBJ2-7; abundance: few; d_gene: NA; v_gene: TRBV7-6; CDR3nt: TGTGCCAGCAGCTTAGGGACCCTATACTACGAGCAGTACTTC; CDR3aa: CASSLGTLYYEQYF
j_gene: TRBJ2-1; abundance: NA; d_gene: NA; v_gene: TRBV21-1; CDR3nt: TGTGCCAGCATACCCCCAGGTAGAACGAACAATGAGCAGTTCTTC; CDR3aa: CASIPPGRTNNEQFF
j_gene: TRBJ1-4; abundance: NA; d_gene: NA; v_gene: TRBV7-9; CDR3nt: TGTGCCAGCAGCTTCCGGACAGCCCTGTCCCTTTCAACTAATGAAAAACTGTTTTTT; CDR3aa: CASSFRTALSLSTNEKLFF
j_gene: TRBJ2-3; abundance: few; d_gene: NA; v_gene: TRBV6-1; CDR3nt: TGTGCCAGCAGGACGAGAACAGGGCACGATACGCAGTATTTT; CDR3aa: CASRTRTGHDTQYF
j_gene: TRBJ2-1; abundance: few; d_gene: TRBD2; v_gene: TRBV7-2; CDR3nt: TGTGCCAGCAGATTCTCTAGCGGGAGGGCCATATACAATGAGCAGTTCTTC; CDR3aa: CASRFSSGRAIYNEQFF